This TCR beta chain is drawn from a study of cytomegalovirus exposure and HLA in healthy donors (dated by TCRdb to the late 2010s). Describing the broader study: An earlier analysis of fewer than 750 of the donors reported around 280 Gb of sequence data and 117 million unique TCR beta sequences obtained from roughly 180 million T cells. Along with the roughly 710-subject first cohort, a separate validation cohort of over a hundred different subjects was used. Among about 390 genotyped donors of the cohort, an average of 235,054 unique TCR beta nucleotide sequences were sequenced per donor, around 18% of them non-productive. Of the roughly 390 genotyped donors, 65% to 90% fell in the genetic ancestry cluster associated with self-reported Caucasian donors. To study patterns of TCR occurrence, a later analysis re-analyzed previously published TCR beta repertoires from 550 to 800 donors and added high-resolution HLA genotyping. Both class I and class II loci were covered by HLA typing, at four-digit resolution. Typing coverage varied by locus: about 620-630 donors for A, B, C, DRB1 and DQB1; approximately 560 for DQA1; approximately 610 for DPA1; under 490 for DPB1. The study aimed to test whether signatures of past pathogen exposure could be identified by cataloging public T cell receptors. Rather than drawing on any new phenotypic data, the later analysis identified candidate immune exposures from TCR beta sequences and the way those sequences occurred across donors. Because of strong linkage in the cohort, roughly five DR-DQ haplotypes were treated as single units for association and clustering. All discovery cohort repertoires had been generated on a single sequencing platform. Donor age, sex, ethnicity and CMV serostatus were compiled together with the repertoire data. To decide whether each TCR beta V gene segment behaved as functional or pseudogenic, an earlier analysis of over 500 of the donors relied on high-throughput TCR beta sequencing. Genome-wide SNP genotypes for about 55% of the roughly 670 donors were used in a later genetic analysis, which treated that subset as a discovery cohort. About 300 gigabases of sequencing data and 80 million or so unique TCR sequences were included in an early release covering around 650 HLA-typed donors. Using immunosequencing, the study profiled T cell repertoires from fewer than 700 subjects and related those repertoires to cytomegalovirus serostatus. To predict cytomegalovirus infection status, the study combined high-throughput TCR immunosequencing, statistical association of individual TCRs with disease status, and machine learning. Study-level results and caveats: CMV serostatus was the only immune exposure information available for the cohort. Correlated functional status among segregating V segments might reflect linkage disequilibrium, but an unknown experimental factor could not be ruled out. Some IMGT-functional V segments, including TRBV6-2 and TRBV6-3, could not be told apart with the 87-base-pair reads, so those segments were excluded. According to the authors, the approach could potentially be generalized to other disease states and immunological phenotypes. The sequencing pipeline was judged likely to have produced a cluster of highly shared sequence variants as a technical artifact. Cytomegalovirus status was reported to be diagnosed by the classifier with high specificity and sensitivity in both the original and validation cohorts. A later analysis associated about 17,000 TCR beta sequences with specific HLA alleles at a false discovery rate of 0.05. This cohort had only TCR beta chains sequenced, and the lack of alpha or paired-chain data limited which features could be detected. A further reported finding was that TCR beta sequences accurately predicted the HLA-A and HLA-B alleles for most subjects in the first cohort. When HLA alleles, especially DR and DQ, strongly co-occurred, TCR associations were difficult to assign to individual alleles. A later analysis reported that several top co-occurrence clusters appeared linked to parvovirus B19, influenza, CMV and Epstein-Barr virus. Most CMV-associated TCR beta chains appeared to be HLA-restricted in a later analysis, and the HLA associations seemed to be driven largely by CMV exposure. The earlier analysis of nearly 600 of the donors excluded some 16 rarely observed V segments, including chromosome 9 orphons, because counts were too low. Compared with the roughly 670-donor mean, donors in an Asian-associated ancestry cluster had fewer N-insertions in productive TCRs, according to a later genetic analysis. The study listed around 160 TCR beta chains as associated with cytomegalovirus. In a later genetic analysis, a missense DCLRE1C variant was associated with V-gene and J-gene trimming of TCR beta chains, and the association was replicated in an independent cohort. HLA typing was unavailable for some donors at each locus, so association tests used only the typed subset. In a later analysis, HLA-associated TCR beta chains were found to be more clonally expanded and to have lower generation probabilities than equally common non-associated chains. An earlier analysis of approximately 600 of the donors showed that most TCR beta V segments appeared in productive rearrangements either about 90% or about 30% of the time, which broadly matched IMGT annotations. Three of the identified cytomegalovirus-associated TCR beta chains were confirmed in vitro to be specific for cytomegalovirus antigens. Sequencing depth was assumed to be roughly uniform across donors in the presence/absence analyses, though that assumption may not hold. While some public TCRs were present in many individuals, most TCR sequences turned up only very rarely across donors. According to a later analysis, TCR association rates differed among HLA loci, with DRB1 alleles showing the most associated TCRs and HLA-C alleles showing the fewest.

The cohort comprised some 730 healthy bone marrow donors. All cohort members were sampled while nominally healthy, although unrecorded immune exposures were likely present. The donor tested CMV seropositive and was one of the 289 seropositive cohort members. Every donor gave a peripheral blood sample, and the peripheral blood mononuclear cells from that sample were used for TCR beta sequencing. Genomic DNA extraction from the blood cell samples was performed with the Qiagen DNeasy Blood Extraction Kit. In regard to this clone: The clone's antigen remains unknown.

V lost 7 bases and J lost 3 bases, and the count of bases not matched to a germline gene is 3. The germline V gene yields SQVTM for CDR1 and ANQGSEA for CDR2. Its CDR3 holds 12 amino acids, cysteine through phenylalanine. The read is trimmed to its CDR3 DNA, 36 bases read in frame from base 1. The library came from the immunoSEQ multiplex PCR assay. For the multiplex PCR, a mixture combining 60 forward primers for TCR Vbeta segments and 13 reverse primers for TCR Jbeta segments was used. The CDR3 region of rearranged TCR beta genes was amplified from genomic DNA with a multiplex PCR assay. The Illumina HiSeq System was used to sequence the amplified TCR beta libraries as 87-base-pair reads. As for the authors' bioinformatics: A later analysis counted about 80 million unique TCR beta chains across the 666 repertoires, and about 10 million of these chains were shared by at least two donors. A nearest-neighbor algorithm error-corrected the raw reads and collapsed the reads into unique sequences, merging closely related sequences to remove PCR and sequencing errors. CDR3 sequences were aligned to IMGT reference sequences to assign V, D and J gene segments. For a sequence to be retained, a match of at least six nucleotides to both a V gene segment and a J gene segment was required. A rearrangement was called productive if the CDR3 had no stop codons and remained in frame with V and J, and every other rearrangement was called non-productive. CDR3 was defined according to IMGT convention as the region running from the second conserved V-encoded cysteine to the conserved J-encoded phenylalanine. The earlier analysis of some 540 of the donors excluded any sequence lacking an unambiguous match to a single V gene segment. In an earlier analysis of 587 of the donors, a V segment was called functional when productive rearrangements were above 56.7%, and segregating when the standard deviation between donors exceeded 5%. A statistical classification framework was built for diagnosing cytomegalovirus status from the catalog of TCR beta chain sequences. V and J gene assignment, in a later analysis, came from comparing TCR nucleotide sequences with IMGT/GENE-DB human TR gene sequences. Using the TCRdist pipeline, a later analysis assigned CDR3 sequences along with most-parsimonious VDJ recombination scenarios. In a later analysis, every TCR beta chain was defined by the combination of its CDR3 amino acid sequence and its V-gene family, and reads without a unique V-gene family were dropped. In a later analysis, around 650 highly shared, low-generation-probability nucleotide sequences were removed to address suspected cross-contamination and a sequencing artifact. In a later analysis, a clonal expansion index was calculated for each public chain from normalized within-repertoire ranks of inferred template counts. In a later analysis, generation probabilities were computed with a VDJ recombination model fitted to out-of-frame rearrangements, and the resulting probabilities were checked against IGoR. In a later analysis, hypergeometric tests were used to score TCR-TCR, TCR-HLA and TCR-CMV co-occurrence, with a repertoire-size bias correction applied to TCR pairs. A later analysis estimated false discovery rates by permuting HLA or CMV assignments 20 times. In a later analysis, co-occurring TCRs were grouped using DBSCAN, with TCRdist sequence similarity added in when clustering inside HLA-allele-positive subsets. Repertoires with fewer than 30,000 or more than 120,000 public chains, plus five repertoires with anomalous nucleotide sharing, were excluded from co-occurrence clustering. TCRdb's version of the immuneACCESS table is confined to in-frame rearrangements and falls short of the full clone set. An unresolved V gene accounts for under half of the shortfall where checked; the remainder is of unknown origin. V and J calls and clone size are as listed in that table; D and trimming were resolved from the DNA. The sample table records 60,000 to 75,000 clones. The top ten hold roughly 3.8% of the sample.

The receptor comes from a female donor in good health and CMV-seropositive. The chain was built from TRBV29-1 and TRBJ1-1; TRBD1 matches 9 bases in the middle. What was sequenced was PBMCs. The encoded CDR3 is CSGQGEDTEAFF. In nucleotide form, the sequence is TGCAGCGGACAGGGGGAGGACACTGAAGCTTTCTTT.